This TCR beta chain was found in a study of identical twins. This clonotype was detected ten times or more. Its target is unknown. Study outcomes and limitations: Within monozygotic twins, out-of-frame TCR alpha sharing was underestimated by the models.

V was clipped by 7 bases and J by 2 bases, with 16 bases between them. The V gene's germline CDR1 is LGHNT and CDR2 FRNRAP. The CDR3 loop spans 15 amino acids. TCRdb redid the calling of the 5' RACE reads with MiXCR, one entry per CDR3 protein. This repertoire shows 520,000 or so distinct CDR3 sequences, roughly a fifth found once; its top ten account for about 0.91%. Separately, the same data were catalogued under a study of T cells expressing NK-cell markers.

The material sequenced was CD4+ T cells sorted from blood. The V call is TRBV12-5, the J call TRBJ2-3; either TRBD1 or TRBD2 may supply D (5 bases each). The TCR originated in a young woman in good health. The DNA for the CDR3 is TGTGCTAGTGTCGGGACCGCACTAAACACAGATACGCAGTATTTT. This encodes CASVGTALNTDTQYF. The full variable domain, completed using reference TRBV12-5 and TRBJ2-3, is DARVTQTPRHKVTEMGQEVTMRCQPILGHNTVFWYRQTMMQGLELLAYFRNRAPLDDSGMPKDRFSAEMPDATLATLKIQPSEPRDSAVYFCASVGTALNTDTQYFGPGTRLTVL.